Reported below is one T cell receptor (beta chain). The entry originates in a study of shared T cell receptors in the human thymus. Profiling relied on immunoSEQ multiplex PCR, and the TCRdb table lists in-frame clones only, not all of them. The repertoire includes 700,000 to 750,000 clones, 80% to 90% of them detected once, and more than 0.01% sits in the top ten. The same sample was also studied in work on human thymus T cells. In that study: Thymus was obtained from resections taken during corrective heart surgery. Thymic and blood repertoires seemed to show skewed V and J gene use. There were highly overlapping thymic repertoires among unrelated individuals, as related research reported.

The sequenced sample was thymocytes. The origin of this receptor is a girl in the first two years of life with a congenital heart defect.

CDR3 in amino acids: CASSSEDRLNTEAFF. For the CDR3, the DNA is TGTGCCAGCAGTTCCGAGGACAGGTTGAACACTGAAGCTTTCTTT. The chain recombines TRBV28 with TRBJ1-1, with 7 positions matching TRBD1. Germline assignment: CDR1 MDHEN and CDR2 SYDVKM. This CDR3 is 15 amino acids long. J lost 0 bases, V lost 4 bases, and 5 bases had no gene match.